This T cell receptor (beta chain) was profiled in a study of CD4 T cells in relation to SARS-CoV-2 and coronaviruses. About the study: Shared crossreactive spike epitopes were mapped to their HLA restriction.

With respect to this clone: The antigen is not known.

The length of the CDR3 is 16 residues. Trimming took 4 bases from V and 3 from J; bases not matched to a gene: 9. Germline CDR1 LGHNA, CDR2 YSLEER. CD4+ T cells from unexposed donors were obtained before the COVID-19 pandemic (2011-2018). CD4+ T cells were isolated from the cells after around 9 days of culture. Here immunoSEQ multiplex PCR was the method, and the copy in TCRdb shows in-frame clones only, minus some. The table includes about 26,000 clones, 65% to 80% detected once. Sequencing input: CD4+ T cells from PBMCs, cultured in vitro. The clonotype was recovered from a human donor in good health. The rearrangement links TRBV4-3 to TRBJ2-7; 10 bases line up with TRBD2. The CDR3 DNA reads TGCGCCAGCAGCCCAGGACTAGCGGCTCCTTTCTACGAGCAGTACTTC. It translates to CASSPGLAAPFYEQYF.